This is a list of T cell receptor beta chains from one sample in a study of CD8 T cells in Susac syndrome. TCRdb reprocessed the immunoSEQ multiplex PCR reads with MiXCR, giving one entry per CDR3 protein. This table has 250,000 to 300,000 distinct CDR3 sequences, approximately 91% appearing once. Sequenced material: CD8+ T cells from PBMCs. All receptors come from a human donor with multiple sclerosis. Both conserved end residues are part of each CDR3. A D gene is named only where the DNA matches it firmly.

NA,16,TRBV27,CASSLIAFGAVNEQFF
NA,14,TRBV3-1,CASSQAYLTGELFF
NA,15,TRBV6-1,CASSDAATGIDEQFF
NA,15,TRBV3-1,CASSQDDGSWTEAFF
NA,15,TRBV27,CASSLGTGAGNEQFF
TRBD2,17,TRBV29-1,CSVEQRTSGRSYNEQFF
NA,15,TRBV7-8,CASSLVRGSTDTQYF
NA,15,TRBV27,CASSFLAGEWNEQYF
NA,14,TRBV9,CASSVEISGPQQFF
TRBD1,15,TRBV20-1,CSARDIKTGDYEQYF
TRBD2,15,TRBV28,CASSPGLVSYYEQYF
NA,14,TRBV12-3/TRBV12-4,CASSLLGVGTEAFF
NA,12,TRBV30,CAWGLDPTEAFF
NA,14,TRBV2,CAGDQGGGYNEQFF
NA,13,TRBV29-1,CSVEEAGTYEQYF
TRBD1,20,TRBV4-3,CASSQEAPGGGSPGANVLTF
TRBD2,15,TRBV27,CASSIAGGRVDEQFF
TRBD1,13,TRBV6-2/TRBV6-3,CATGQTGNTEAFF
TRBD1,17,TRBV27,CASSLYAGGLNTGELFF
TRBD2,14,TRBV30,CAWNLAGGSDTQYF
NA,14,TRBV29-1,CSGLGGPTTDTQYF
TRBD1,16,TRBV4-3,CASSQVRGPYQETQYF
TRBD2,16,TRBV7-9,CASSHSRAGGHNEQFF
NA,14,TRBV5-6,CASSRQGGKNIQYF
NA,12,TRBV24-1,CATSDGTYEQYF
TRBD1,12,TRBV5-6,CASQDRVSEAFF
NA,16,TRBV9,CASSVVGGTFTDTQYF
NA,15,TRBV5-1,CASTLSGLGNTEAFF
TRBD2,15,TRBV12-3/TRBV12-4,CASSLAESSYNEQFF
TRBD2,19,TRBV6-1,CASSDKLAPTRSGANVLTF
NA,14,TRBV5-1,CASRRRGYQETQYF
NA,18,TRBV7-3,CASSLRGSPKEYTDTQYF
TRBD1,17,TRBV5-6,CASSPFGQGPEGYGYTF
NA,15,TRBV7-9,CASSLRGSDNSPLHF
TRBD1,17,TRBV14,CASSQARTGGYGYEQYF
TRBD1,16,TRBV20-1,CSARDRDSPFPYEQYF
NA,15,TRBV29-1,CSARRSGGINNEQFF
TRBD2,15,TRBV20-1,CSARDPTLMGGEQYF
TRBD1,15,TRBV4-3,CASSQDRNRGIGYTF
TRBD2,17,TRBV28,CASSSSRLAGGTDTQYF
NA,12,TRBV27,CASVSPAGELFF
NA,16,TRBV6-1,CASSLGLGSTNEKLFF
NA,16,TRBV7-9,CASSVIAGQDTYEQYF
NA,14,TRBV19,CASSELSSYNEQFF